These 31 T cell receptor beta chains were sequenced from one sample in a study of T cell repertoires in cytomegalovirus infection. These receptors' antigens are unknown. TCRdb recomputed calls from the reads with MiXCR, one row per CDR3 protein. The sample lists around 800,000 distinct CDR3 sequences, around a third occurring once. The sequences come from cultured CD8+ T cells from PBMCs, collected from culture after CMV antigen stimulation. The origin of the receptors is a human donor in good health (CMV status not recorded). Some clones in this sample may be carry-over from other donors' samples.

The sample holds a few counts of this clonotype. The rearrangement links TRBV10-3 to TRBJ1-1; the D is unclear. Per the germline V gene, CDR1 is ENHRY and CDR2 is SYGVKD. Deletions cut 0 bases from V and 4 bases from J, with 3 bases between. There are 12 residues in the CDR3. CDR3 in DNA: TGTGCCATCAGTGAGTCTGGCACTGAAGCTTTCTTT. The encoded protein is CAISESGTEAFF.

The rearrangement uses TRBV3-1 and TRBJ2-5; 7 bases align to TRBD2. In germline, CDR1 is LGHDT, CDR2 YNNKEL (reference sequence). CDR3 length: 15 residues. The trim removed 2 bases at V and 5 bases at J, leaving 8 bases unmatched. The CDR3 reads CASSQPALAFETQYF. The DNA for the CDR3 is TGTGCCAGCAGCCAACCGGCACTAGCGTTTGAGACCCAGTACTTC.

The gene calls are TRBV11-2 and TRBJ2-1; the match to TRBD2 covers 14 bases. Germline CDR1 is SGHAT and CDR2 is FQNNGV. The CDR3 has 15 residues. V trimming: 6 bases; J trimming: 5 bases; junction bases outside the gene matches: 3. This CDR3 is CASRLTSGGDNEQFF. CDR3 DNA: TGTGCCAGCAGGTTGACTAGCGGGGGGGACAATGAGCAGTTCTTC. The whole variable domain, remainder taken from reference TRBV11-2 and TRBJ2-1, is EAGVAQSPRYKIIEKRQSVAFWCNPISGHATLYWYQQILGQGPKLLIQFQNNGVVDDSQLPKDRFSAERLKGVDSTLKIQPAKLEDSAVYLCASRLTSGGDNEQFFGPGTRLTVL.

This clonotype was recorded at least ten times. V gene TRBV6-1 combines with J gene TRBJ2-7; D is ambiguous. Trimming removed 3 bases at V and 0 bases at J, with 9 bases between. The CDR3 is 14 residues long. CDR1 MNHNS and CDR2 SASEGT come from the germline V gene. The CDR3 DNA is TGTGCCAGCAGTGATTCCCCGGGCTCCTACGAGCAGTACGTC. Translating it yields CASSDSPGSYEQYV.

This clonotype was seen a handful of times. V is TRBV7-3 and J is TRBJ1-1; D is undetermined. CDR3 size: 14 residues. The V end was cut by 0 bases, the J end by 5 bases, with 10 bases between. Looked up from germline, CDR1 is SGHTA and CDR2 is FQGTGA. CDR3 coding DNA: TGTGCCAGCAGCTTAACAGGGCAAAGAACTGAAGCTTTCTTT. Amino acids: CASSLTGQRTEAFF.

This sequence joins TRBV2 and TRBJ1-5, with no clear D. The CDR3 has 15 residues. With 1 base removed from V and 1 base from J, the gap between germline ends came to 8 bases. The V gene's germline CDR1 is SNHLY and CDR2 FYNNEI. CDR3 DNA sequence: TGTGCCAGCAGTGAAGTGGCGCAAAGCAATCAGCCCCAGCATTTT. It codes for CASSEVAQSNQPQHF.

The V call is TRBV4-3, the J call TRBJ2-1; possibly TRBD1 or TRBD2 for D (5 bases each). Germline V gene data show CDR1 as LGHNA and CDR2 as YSLEER. CDR3 length equals 17 residues. Trimming removed 3 bases at V and 4 bases at J, with 19 bases between. The CDR3 protein is CASSQADAGTVYNEQFF. DNA for the CDR3: TGCGCCAGCAGCCAGGCAGACGCCGGGACGGTTTACAATGAGCAGTTCTTC.

Only a few counts were recorded for this clonotype. CDR3 amino acids: CASSLGNLRNTEAFF. The DNA of the CDR3 is TGTGCCAGCAGCTTAGGTAATCTTCGGAACACTGAAGCTTTCTTT. The V gene is TRBV7-9, the J gene TRBJ1-1, with D uncertain. This CDR3 contains 15 residues. Germline CDR1 SEHNR, CDR2 FQNEAQ (reference sequence). V gave up 1 base and J gave up 1 base, with 10 bases separating them.

There are many counts of this clonotype. The J gene is TRBJ2-7, the V gene TRBV12-3 or TRBV12-4; D gene unclear. The CDR3 runs 13 residues. V lost 0 bases and J lost 6, with 9 bases in between. The CDR3 loop reads CASSLAAPSEQYV. The CDR3 coding sequence is TGTGCCAGCAGTTTAGCCGCGCCCTCCGAGCAGTACGTC.

The chain is built from TRBV6-2 or TRBV6-3 and TRBJ2-2; tentatively, D is TRBD2 (5 bases). V was cut by 10 bases and J by 0 bases, with 12 bases left in between. Germline CDR1 and CDR2: MNHEY and SVGEGT. The CDR3 length is 14 residues. For the CDR3, the DNA is TGTGCCATACAGATGACTACGAACACCGGGGAGCTGTTTTTT. This codes for CAIQMTTNTGELFF.

The chain links TRBV6-5 to TRBJ2-7; perhaps TRBD1 as D (6 bases). Germline V gene sequence: CDR1 MNHEY, CDR2 SVGAGI. V was shortened by 2 bases and J by 2 bases, with 10 bases between the two germline ends. CDR3 length: 14 residues. The CDR3 reads CASSYRDMAYEQYF. For the CDR3, the DNA is TGTGCCAGCAGTTACAGGGACATGGCCTACGAGCAGTACTTC.

The gene calls are TRBV12-3 or TRBV12-4 and TRBJ2-7; D is perhaps TRBD1 (5 bases). This CDR3 spans 16 amino acids. V was shortened by 2 bases and J by 6 bases, with 20 bases between the two germline ends. In DNA form, the CDR3 reads TGTGCCAGCAGTTTATCCGCAGGGTATTTTTCCGGCGAGCAGTACTTC. Amino acids: CASSLSAGYFSGEQYF.

This clonotype has a handful of counts. This chain connects TRBV5-5 to TRBJ1-1, with D tentatively TRBD1 (6 bases). Germline V CDR1 and CDR2: SGHKS, YYEKEE (reference sequence). Trimming took 3 bases from V and 0 from J, leaving 12 bases between them. CDR3 length equals 15 residues. Here the CDR3 reads CASSSGQNMNTEAFF. The CDR3 DNA follows: TGTGCCAGCAGCTCAGGACAGAATATGAACACTGAAGCTTTCTTT.

This clonotype occurred a few times. The chain has TRBV12-3 or TRBV12-4 and TRBJ2-7, with D perhaps matching TRBD1 (5 bases). This CDR3 has 13 amino acids. Trimming took off 1 base at V and 5 bases at J, with 9 bases between the two ends. CDR3: CASSLGRENEQYF. CDR3 coding DNA: TGTGCCAGCAGTTTAGGCAGGGAAAACGAGCAGTACTTC.

The V and J genes are TRBV24-1 and TRBJ1-5; TRBD1 matches at 9 bases. Germline V CDR1 and CDR2: KGHDR, SFDVKD. The length of the CDR3 is 12 residues. Losses at the gene ends were 10 bases for V and 7 bases for J; bases not matched to a gene: 4. CDR3 sequence: CATGTGKQPQHF. In DNA, the CDR3 is TGTGCCACGGGGACAGGGAAACAGCCCCAGCATTTT.

In its sample, this clonotype was seen many times. The V and J genes are TRBV12-3 or TRBV12-4 and TRBJ2-1, with TRBD2 matching 13 bases. J gave up 7 bases and V 4 bases, and 7 bases lay outside the gene matches. This CDR3 region has 16 residues. Here the CDR3 reads CASSSPLAGGRNEQFF. CDR3 bases: TGTGCCAGCAGTTCTCCACTAGCGGGGGGGCGAAATGAGCAGTTCTTC.

V and J are TRBV5-6 and TRBJ2-1; D is unclear. The CDR3 is made up of 14 amino acids. From germline, CDR1 is SGHDT and CDR2 YYEEEE. V was shortened by 2 bases and J by 8 bases, with 14 bases between the two germline ends. The CDR3 nucleotides are TGTGCCAGCAGCTTAAGTGCCCTGTCGCATGAGCAGTTCTTC. This codes for CASSLSALSHEQFF.

This clonotype has more than one count but fewer than ten. This rearrangement joins TRBV10-2 to TRBJ1-1; D uncertain. V was pared by 7 bases and J by 6 bases, with 15 bases between. This CDR3 comprises 13 residues. CDR1 and CDR2 (germline): WSHSY, SAAADI. The CDR3, as DNA: TGCGCCAGCACCTTCACACGAGGCTCTGAAGCTTTCTTT. Amino acids: CASTFTRGSEAFF.

This clonotype has ten or more counts. This chain connects TRBV5-6 to TRBJ1-1; D is uncertain. V was pared by 4 bases and J by 0 bases, with 13 bases between. CDR3 length: 15 amino acids. Looked up from germline, CDR1 is SGHDT and CDR2 is YYEEEE. CDR3 amino acids: CASSTTPDLNTEAFF. In nucleotides, the CDR3 is TGTGCCAGCAGCACCACTCCTGACCTGAACACTGAAGCTTTCTTT.

This clonotype has only a few counts. Relative to the germline gene, one junction end is altered; a read error may explain this. The chain has TRBV5-4 and TRBJ2-1; 7 bases are shared with TRBD1. The CDR3 extends over 14 amino acids. Per the germline V gene, CDR1 is SGHNT and CDR2 is YYREEE (reference sequence). CDR3: CASHRGFYDNEQFF. DNA of the CDR3: TGTGCCAGCCACAGGGGATTTTATGACAATGAGCAGTTCTTT.

In the case of this clonotype: Possible read error: a much larger clone is one base away. V is TRBV7-6 and J is TRBJ2-5, with TRBD1 as a possible D gene (6 bases). The CDR3 is 14 amino acids. Germline CDR1 is SGHVS and CDR2 is FNYEAQ. The CDR3 loop is CVSSLGGSGETQYF. In DNA form, the CDR3 reads TGTGTCAGCAGCTTAGGGGGATCGGGGGAGACCCAGTACTTC.

The chain recombines TRBV7-9 with TRBJ2-3, with 9 positions matching TRBD1. This CDR3 has 15 amino acids. V lost 4 bases and J lost 1; bases outside the gene matches: 3. Germline loops: CDR1 SEHNR, CDR2 FQNEAQ (reference sequence). For the CDR3, the DNA is TGTGCCAGCAGCTCTCGACAGGGGGGCACAGATACGCAGTATTTT. This translates into CASSSRQGGTDTQYF.

The rearrangement joins TRBV7-9 to TRBJ2-7, with 8 bases that match TRBD2. With V trimmed by 0 bases and J by 6 bases, 7 bases remained unmatched. Germline CDR1 is SEHNR and CDR2 is FQNEAQ (reference sequence). CDR3 length: 15 amino acids. CDR3 sequence reads: CASSLAYGGAAEQYF. As DNA, the CDR3 is TGTGCCAGCAGCTTAGCCTACGGGGGGGCAGCCGAGCAGTACTTC. The variable domain in full, with the rest retrieved from reference TRBV7-9 and TRBJ2-7, is DTGVSQNPRHKITKRGQNVTFRCDPISEHNRLYWYRQTLGQGPEFLTYFQNEAQLEKSRLLSDRFSAERPKGSFSTLEIQRTEQGDSAMYLCASSLAYGGAAEQYFGPGTRLTVT.

The rearrangement links TRBV6-1 to TRBJ1-1; 7 bases are shared with TRBD1. V gave up 6 bases and J gave up 1 base; unmatched junction bases: 5. The CDR3 runs to 14 residues. The germline V gene encodes CDR1 MNHNS and CDR2 SASEGT. Here the CDR3 DNA reads TGTGCCAGCAGGCGCACAGGGGCGAACACTGAAGCTTTCTTT. It specifies CASRRTGANTEAFF.

The chain combines TRBV10-2 with TRBJ2-5, with D tentatively TRBD2 (6 bases). Deletions cut 3 bases from V and 0 bases from J, with 14 bases between. Germline CDR1 WSHSY, CDR2 SAAADI. The CDR3 is 16 amino acids. As DNA, the CDR3 is TGCGCCAGCAGTGACCCGACTAGGATCTACCAAGAGACCCAGTACTTC. This sequence encodes CASSDPTRIYQETQYF.

This clonotype was counted a few times. The chain uses TRBV28 and TRBJ1-6; D is uncertain. The V gene lost 6 bases and the J gene lost 0 bases, with 12 bases spanning the gap. This CDR3 has 16 amino acids. Germline CDR1 is MDHEN and CDR2 is SYDVKM. CDR3 DNA: TGTGCCAGCAGCGGAGATGTGGACTCCTATAATTCACCCCTCCACTTT. It is translated as CASSGDVDSYNSPLHF.

This clonotype was observed a few times. The chain combines TRBV2 with TRBJ2-2, with TRBD2 identical over 11 bases. CDR1 is SNHLY, CDR2 FYNNEI, per germline. The trim removed 11 bases at V and 0 bases at J, leaving 8 bases unmatched. This CDR3 region has 16 residues. The CDR3 DNA reads TGTGCCGGGCCCCTAGCGGGGGGTTCGAACACCGGGGAGCTGTTTTTT. Its protein is CAGPLAGGSNTGELFF.

With regard to this clonotype: One end of the junction is discordant with germline, which a read error may explain. The rearrangement uses TRBV12-3 or TRBV12-4 and TRBJ1-5, with D maybe TRBD1 (6 bases). The CDR3 length is 16 residues. CDR3 bases: TGTGCCAGCAGCTCCGGGACACCTTATAGCGATCAGCCCCAGCATTTT. Protein product: CASSSGTPYSDQPQHF.

This chain links TRBV12-3 or TRBV12-4 with TRBJ2-5; no clear D gene. The V gene lost 3 bases and the J gene lost 5 bases, with 10 bases spanning the gap. This CDR3 comprises 13 residues. The CDR3 sequence: CASSFKGEETQYF. The CDR3, as DNA: TGTGCCAGCAGTTTTAAGGGTGAGGAGACCCAGTACTTC.

As for this clonotype: An end of the junction differs from the germline gene, which may be a read error. The chain is built from TRBV4-2 and TRBJ2-2; maybe TRBD1 (6 bases). CDR3 length: 15 residues. Germline CDR1 and CDR2: LGHNA and YNFKEQ. The CDR3 is CASGQGQGLTGELFF. CDR3 sequence (DNA): TGTGCCAGCGGCCAGGGACAAGGGCTGACCGGGGAGCTGTTTTTT.

The J gene is TRBJ1-1, the V gene TRBV7-8; D is ambiguous. The CDR3 length is 17 residues. Germline V lookup: CDR1 SGHVS, CDR2 FQNEAQ. V dropped 3 bases and J dropped 0 bases, with 17 bases sitting between them. The CDR3 sequence: CASSFSRGLSMNTEAFF. As DNA, the CDR3 is TGTGCCAGCAGCTTCTCGAGAGGCCTTTCAATGAACACTGAAGCTTTCTTT.